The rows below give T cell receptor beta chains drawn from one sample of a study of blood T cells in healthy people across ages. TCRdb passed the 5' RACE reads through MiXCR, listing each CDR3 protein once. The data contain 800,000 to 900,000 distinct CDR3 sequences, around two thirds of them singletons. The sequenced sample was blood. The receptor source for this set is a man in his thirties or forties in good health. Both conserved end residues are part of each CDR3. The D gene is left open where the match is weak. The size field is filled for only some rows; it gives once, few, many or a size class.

TGTGCCTGGAGTGTTGAGCCAGAGCTGCCCCAGCATTTT CAWSVEPELPQHF TRBJ1-5 TRBV30 13 - -
TGTGCCAGCAGCCAAGATGGGAGCGGGGCGAGGACCCAGTACTTC CASSQDGSGARTQYF TRBJ2-5 TRBV3-1 15 TRBD2 -
TGCAGTGCTTGGAGGGGACTAGCGGGGGGGCCGGGAGATACGCAGTATTTT CSAWRGLAGGPGDTQYF TRBJ2-3 TRBV20-1 17 TRBD2 -
TGTGCCAGCAGTCCCGAACAGGGATCGGGATGGAATTCACCCCTCCACTTT CASSPEQGSGWNSPLHF TRBJ1-6 TRBV27 17 - -
TGTGCCAGCAGCTTAGGACTAGCGGGGGGCCACACAGATACGCAGTATTTT CASSLGLAGGHTDTQYF TRBJ2-3 TRBV7-2 17 TRBD2 many
TGTGCCAGCAGTCCCTACCCCGGGACAGGGGGCGGGAACGAGCAGTACTTC CASSPYPGTGGGNEQYF TRBJ2-7 TRBV9 17 TRBD1 -
TGTGCCAGCAGCTTGTGGGACAGGGGGCATACCGGGGAGCTGTTTTTT CASSLWDRGHTGELFF TRBJ2-2 TRBV7-9 16 TRBD1 -
TGCAGTGCCACAGTCGGCGCGGGGATGGTAGATACGCAGTATTTT CSATVGAGMVDTQYF TRBJ2-3 TRBV20-1 15 - few
TGCAGTGCTAGCCCCATTACTAGCGGGGTTGACAATGAGCAGTTCTTC CSASPITSGVDNEQFF TRBJ2-1 TRBV20-1 16 TRBD2 once
TGTGCCAGCAGCCTCCCTCAAGACGGGGGACCTAGGGAGCAGTACTTC CASSLPQDGGPREQYF TRBJ2-5 TRBV5-5 16 - -
TGCAGTGCTAGTAGTATGGCATATAATTCACCCCTCCACTTT CSASSMAYNSPLHF TRBJ1-6 TRBV20-1 14 - -
TGCGCCAGCAGCCAAGAGAGGGTCCTTAATGAGCAGTTCTTC CASSQERVLNEQFF TRBJ2-1 TRBV4-3 14 - -
TGTGCCAGCAGCCAAAGGGCCGATTCCAAAAACATTCAGTACTTC CASSQRADSKNIQYF TRBJ2-4 TRBV3-1 15 - -
TGCAGTGCTAGAACCAGCTTGAGGACTCTTAACTATGGCTACACCTTC CSARTSLRTLNYGYTF TRBJ1-2 TRBV20-1 16 - -
TGTGCCAGCAGCTTACCCATTGTCAGCTACGAGCAGTACTTC CASSLPIVSYEQYF TRBJ2-7 TRBV13 14 - few
TGCGCCAGCAGCTTGGTAGGTAGTGAGCAGTTCTTC CASSLVGSEQFF TRBJ2-1 TRBV5-1 12 - -
TGTGCCATCAGTGAGTCTACTTGGGCAGGGGCTGGCTACACCTTC CAISESTWAGAGYTF TRBJ1-2 TRBV10-3 15 - -
TGCGCCAGCAGCCCTCGGGGAGGAAACTATGGCTACACCTTC CASSPRGGNYGYTF TRBJ1-2 TRBV4-3 14 - -
TGTGCCAGCACCCCGGGGGGGTACAGGCTGGTTGAGCAGTTCTTC CASTPGGYRLVEQFF TRBJ2-1 TRBV12-3/TRBV12-4 15 TRBD2 -
TGTGCCATCACCGGAGACAGGGGCGACGAAGCTTTCTTT CAITGDRGDEAFF TRBJ1-1 TRBV10-3 13 TRBD1 -
TGTGCCAGCAAAGGGGACACCGGGACCTTCACAGATACGCAGTATTTT CASKGDTGTFTDTQYF TRBJ2-3 TRBV28 16 - -
TGTGCCAGCAGCGTAGCGGCGGGGAGCCAAGAGACCCAGTACTTC CASSVAAGSQETQYF TRBJ2-5 TRBV9 15 - few
TGCGCCAGCAGCTTGCTTGTAACAGGGGAGGGTCAGCAGTACTTC CASSLLVTGEGQQYF TRBJ2-5 TRBV5-1 15 - -
TGTGCCAGCAGCTCGTATCAGTTATCTAATGAGCAGTTCTTC CASSSYQLSNEQFF TRBJ2-1 TRBV14 14 - -
TGCAGTGCTAGAGATATAAGGACGAGGCTAGCGGGTAACACAGATACGCAGTATTTT CSARDIRTRLAGNTDTQYF TRBJ2-3 TRBV20-1 19 TRBD2 few
TGTGCCAGCAGCTCCCTCAGGGAGCGGGGGTACACAGATACGCAGTATTTT CASSSLRERGYTDTQYF TRBJ2-3 TRBV7-2 17 TRBD2 -